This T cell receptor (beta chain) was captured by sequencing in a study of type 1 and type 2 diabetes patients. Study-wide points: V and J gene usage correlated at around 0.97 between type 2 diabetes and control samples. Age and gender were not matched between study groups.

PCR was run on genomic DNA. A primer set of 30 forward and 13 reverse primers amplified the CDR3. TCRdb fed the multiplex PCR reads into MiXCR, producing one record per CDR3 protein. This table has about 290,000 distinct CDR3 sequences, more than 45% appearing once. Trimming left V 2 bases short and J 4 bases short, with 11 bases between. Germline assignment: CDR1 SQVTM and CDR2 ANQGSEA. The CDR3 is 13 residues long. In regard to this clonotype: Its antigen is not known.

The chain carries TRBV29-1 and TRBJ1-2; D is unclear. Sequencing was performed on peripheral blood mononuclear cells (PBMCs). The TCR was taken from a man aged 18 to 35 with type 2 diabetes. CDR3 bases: TGCAGCGTTGAATTTGAGCCCTCCTATGGCTACACCTTC. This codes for CSVEFEPSYGYTF.